The 11 T cell receptor beta chains reported below all come from one sample, sequenced in a study of regulatory T cells in long-lasting Graves disease. Arm-PCR of CDR3 regions with iRepertoire HTBI primers generated TCR beta libraries. TCRdb re-called the multiplex PCR reads through MiXCR, storing one row per CDR3 protein. The sample has about 620,000 distinct CDR3 sequences, around 15% seen once; the top ten hold 15% to 20%. Time point noted: newly diagnosed GD, antithyroid drugs for less than 3 months. PBMC RNA served as the TCR library source. The same specimen was also included in a second study, on T cells in Graves' hyperthyroidism and ophthalmopathy.

The sample here was peripheral blood mononuclear cells (PBMCs), taken at new diagnosis, from a patient treated with antithyroid drugs. The receptors here all came from a woman aged 30 to 39 with Graves disease.

This clonotype was found many times. The CDR3 sequence is CASSWGQGASTYGYEQYF. The CDR3 DNA reads as TGTGCCAGCAGTTGGGGACAGGGGGCATCCACCTACGGGTACGAGCAGTACTTC. This rearrangement joins TRBV27 to TRBJ2-7, with TRBD1 matching over 12 bases. CDR1 and CDR2 from the germline V gene are MNHEY and SMNVEV (reference sequence). V dropped 4 bases and J dropped 4; count of bases not matched to a gene: 14. This CDR3 contains 18 residues.

The chain combines TRBV5-6 with TRBJ1-2; D is possibly TRBD1 (5 bases). The V and J ends lost 2 bases and 7 bases respectively, with 15 bases between them. Germline-derived CDR1 and CDR2 are SGHDT and YYEEEE. The CDR3 extends over 14 amino acids. The CDR3 loop reads CASSFGGSVRGYTF. In nucleotides, the CDR3 is TGTGCCAGCAGCTTTGGGGGGAGCGTCCGTGGCTACACCTTC.

At least ten counts were recorded for this clonotype. This chain connects TRBV28 to TRBJ2-2, with a weak D call TRBD1 (6 bases). Trimming removed 8 bases at V and 5 bases at J, with 15 bases between. Germline assignment: CDR1 MDHEN and CDR2 SYDVKM. The CDR3 spans 14 residues. Written as DNA, the CDR3 is TGTGCCAGCCTTTTAGAAGGGGGAACCGGGGAGCTGTTTTTT. Residues: CASLLEGGTGELFF.

This clonotype showed up just a few times. Relative to the germline gene, one junction end is altered; a read error may explain this. V gene TRBV29-1 combines with J gene TRBJ2-6; tentatively, D is TRBD2 (7 bases). The CDR3 length is 14 residues. The germline gives CDR1 SQVTM, CDR2 ANQGSEA. The DNA of the CDR3 is TGCAGTGTTGGGGGGGCTGGTGGGGCCAACGTCCTGACTTTC. Translated, it gives CSVGGAGGANVLTF.

This clonotype was counted ten times or more. This chain connects TRBV28 to TRBJ1-1, with 7 nucleotides matching TRBD1. The V gene's germline CDR1 is MDHEN and CDR2 SYDVKM. CDR3 size: 16 residues. V shed 4 bases, J shed 1 base, and the junction held 9 bases outside the gene matches. CDR3 loop: CASSSGQLPTNTEAFF. CDR3 DNA: TGTGCCAGCAGTTCGGGACAGCTCCCCACGAACACTGAAGCTTTCTTT.

Only a few counts were recorded for this clonotype. The J gene is TRBJ2-3, the V gene TRBV13; TRBD2 might be the D (6 bases). Germline V gene data show CDR1 as PRHDT and CDR2 as FYEKMQ (reference sequence). This CDR3 has 16 residues. V was pared by 5 bases and J by 2 bases, with 17 bases between. CDR3 bases: TGTGCCAGCAGCGGCTCTAGCGAGCTTAACACAGATACGCAGTATTTT. It specifies CASSGSSELNTDTQYF.

This clonotype occurred a few times. The CDR3 DNA follows: TGTGCCAGCAGCTTGAGGGAGGATCAGCCCCAGCATTTT. This codes for CASSLREDQPQHF. V is TRBV7-9 and J is TRBJ1-5; no reliable D call. Trimming pared 3 bases from V and 5 bases from J, leaving 8 bases between. The CDR3 is 13 residues long. Germline V gene data show CDR1 as SEHNR and CDR2 as FQNEAQ (reference sequence).

The chain links TRBV7-9 to TRBJ2-2; the D is unclear. V lost 0 bases to trimming and J lost 0 bases, with 11 bases between them. This CDR3 is 17 amino acids long. Germline CDR1 and CDR2: SEHNR and FQNEAQ (reference sequence). CDR3 residues: CASSLAGVPTNTGELFF. The DNA for the CDR3 is TGTGCCAGCAGCTTAGCTGGGGTGCCCACGAACACCGGGGAGCTGTTTTTT.

The sample holds many counts of this clonotype. CDR3 protein: CASSDPHINQPQHF. CDR3 nucleotide sequence: TGTGCCAGCAGTGATCCACACATCAATCAGCCCCAGCATTTT. The chain uses TRBV2 and TRBJ1-5; D is ambiguous. CDR3 length: 14 amino acids. CDR1 is SNHLY, CDR2 FYNNEI, per germline. Trimming took off 3 bases at V and 3 bases at J, with 9 bases between the two ends.

This clonotype appeared many times. The chain couples TRBV28 to TRBJ1-5; the D gene is possibly TRBD1 (6 bases). Germline V gene sequence: CDR1 MDHEN, CDR2 SYDVKM. The CDR3 is 11 residues long. Trimming removed 10 bases from V and 7 bases from J, with 11 bases in between. CDR3 bases: TGTGCCACGGGGGCCCTCCAGCCCCAGCATTTT. Translated: CATGALQPQHF.

In its sample, this clonotype was seen a few times. The chain recombines TRBV19 with TRBJ2-1; D is possibly TRBD1 or TRBD2 (5 bases each). Germline CDR1 is LNHDA and CDR2 is SQIVND (reference sequence). The ends were cut back, 3 bases at V and 3 bases at J, with 9 bases in the middle. The CDR3 is made up of 14 amino acids. Here the CDR3 reads CASSIGTVYNEQFF. In DNA, the CDR3 is TGTGCCAGTAGTATTGGGACGGTCTACAATGAGCAGTTCTTC.